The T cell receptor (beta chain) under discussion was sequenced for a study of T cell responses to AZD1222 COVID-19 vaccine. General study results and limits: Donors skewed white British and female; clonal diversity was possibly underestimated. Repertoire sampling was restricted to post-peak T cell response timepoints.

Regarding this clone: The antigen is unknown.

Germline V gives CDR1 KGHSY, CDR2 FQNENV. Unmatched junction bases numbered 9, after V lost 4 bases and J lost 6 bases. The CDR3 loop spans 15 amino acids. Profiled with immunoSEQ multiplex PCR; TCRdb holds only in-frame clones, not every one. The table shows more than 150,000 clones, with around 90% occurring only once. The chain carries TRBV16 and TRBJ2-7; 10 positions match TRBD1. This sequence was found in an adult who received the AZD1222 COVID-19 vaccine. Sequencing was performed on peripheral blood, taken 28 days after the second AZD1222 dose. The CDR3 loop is CASSLWDRGWLEQYF. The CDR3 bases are TGTGCCAGCAGCCTCTGGGACAGGGGATGGCTCGAGCAGTACTTC.